This T cell receptor (beta chain) was observed in a study of shared clonotypes between healthy human individuals (TCRdb year 2020). Notes on the research overall: The cohort comprised a couple of women and three men aged 18 to 49 years. Per donor, three plates each were used for CD4 naive and CD4 memory, two for CD8 naive, and one for CD8 memory. Blood TCR repertoires of a handful of healthy adults were deeply sequenced to estimate repertoire size and the extent of clonotype sharing between individuals. Libraries were prepared and TCR repertoires were sequenced by different laboratories using diverse techniques, in order to increase sequencing depth and limit assay-specific biases. Between about 0.8 and 8.9 billion PBMCs per donor were obtained by leukapheresis. Study-wide conclusions, independent of this receptor: Even with the large sequencing depth, rarefaction of the sorted-subset datasets indicated that sequencing was incomplete. Naive subsets generally had larger estimated clonotype richness than memory subsets did. Because the study included a small number of donors, the genetic and exposure-history diversity represented was limited. Sharing across several donors was observed for around 4.8% of naive CD4, 3% to 3.5% of naive CD8, roughly 2.3% of memory CD4, and 0.4% of memory CD8 clonotypes. Pairwise subsampling led to the expectation that sequencing depth would affect the degree of clonotype sharing among donors. Sampling was restricted to blood, and TCR repertoires in tissue are likely to differ from TCR repertoires in blood. Clonotypes shared by all four sorted-subset donors showed higher generation probabilities than non-shared clonotypes.

Using the deep immunoSEQ assay, multiplex PCR amplified TCR CDR3 regions from genomic DNA. Extracted genomic DNA from each cell subset was spread evenly across all wells of several immunoSEQ 96-well plates, with each plate serving as a replicate. Each replicate PCR for sorted subsets received around 200 ng genomic DNA, equal to about 30,000 T cell genomes. Purified libraries were quantified with a Qubit 3.0 fluorometer, sized on a Bioanalyzer 2100, and re-quantified with the KAPA Library Quantification kit. A separate single-read 150-cycle Illumina NextSeq 550 flow cell was used to sequence each immunoSEQ 96-well plate. For the original study's pipeline: The immunoSEQ output contained only junctional sequences without quality scores, so filtering could not match that applied to full-length reads. Sequences were annotated with PyIR, a Python wrapper for IgBLAST v1.9, and V/J genes and CDR3 were assigned using IMGT germline references. Reads were removed for weak V/J assignments (E-value above 1e-6), missing CDR3, stop codons, out-of-frame junctions, or ambiguous translated residues. V3J clonotypes were defined as sequences sharing the same inferred V gene, J gene, and CDR3 amino acid sequence. Percentage overlap between repertoires was computed as shared unique clonotypes divided by the size of the smaller repertoire. Repertoire richness was assessed with RTK rarefaction, the Chao1 estimator, and Recon v2.1 estimates of unobserved clonotypes. Generation probabilities were computed with OLGA for all TCRbeta clonotypes obtained by the gDNA method from a handful of donors. Held by TCRdb, this immuneACCESS table contains in-frame sequences only and omits some clones. Under half of the omission traces to an unresolved V gene where checked; the cause of the rest is unknown. D and trimming come from the DNA, and the V and J calls and clone size come from that table. The sample table shows millions of clones, and approximately 95% are seen once. The top ten constitute 0.9% to 1.4% of the sample.

CD8 naive samples were obtained by positive selection for CCR7 among CD45RO-negative cells, yielding a CD45RA+CCR7+ population from which TemRA cells were excluded. The donors were healthy, HIV-negative adults with no recently reported acute infections or vaccinations. All donors were Caucasian adults living in Nashville, Tennessee, USA. Blood was obtained by leukapheresis, after which PBMCs were separated by Ficoll-Histopaque density gradient centrifugation and cryopreserved in liquid nitrogen vapor phase. Analytical flow cytometry was used to check the purity and quantity of each magnetically sorted T cell population. Genomic DNA was isolated from each sorted fraction and quantified by UV absorbance on a Nanodrop 2000c. In the case of this clone: Which antigen it targets is not known. The input lacks base qualities; no much larger clone sits a single base away. Distinct nucleotide sequences in the sample also encode this CDR3.

From its cysteine to its phenylalanine, the CDR3 spans 14 amino acids. Of all the DNA, just the CDR3 is kept, 42 bases in frame from base 1. The CDR1 and CDR2 encoded by the germline V gene are MNHNS and SASEGT. Trimming costs V 0 bases and J 2 bases, and their ends lie 8 bases apart. The chain uses TRBV6-1 and TRBJ2-7, with no confident D gene call. This receptor was obtained from a man aged 18 to 29 in good health. What was sequenced was naive CD8+ T cells sorted from blood. In light of the paper, this sample's cell subset or site label describes: CD45RA+CCR7+. The CDR3: CASSEAGLTYEQYF. The DNA sequence is TGTGCCAGCAGTGAAGCGGGGTTGACCTACGAGCAGTACTTC.